The T cell receptor (beta chain) described here comes from a study of blood T cell repertoires in COVID-19. Study context: Acute-phase and convalescent COVID-19 samples originated in the United States, Italy and Spain. The analysed material was cDNA or gDNA that came from T cells, B-cell-depleted T cells, or PBMCs.

Source study methods: Amplifying reference gene primers gave estimates of nucleated cell counts. The assay was immunoSEQ multiplex PCR, and TCRdb's table has in-frame clones only and misses some. The V and J calls and clone size were taken over from that table, and D and trimming were inferred from the DNA. This sample has some 270,000 clones, with less than 90% found just once. The V and J ends lost 5 bases and 2 bases respectively, with 10 bases between them. Germline V gene data show CDR1 as GTSNPN and CDR2 as SVGIG (reference sequence). There are 13 residues in the CDR3. The TCR comes from a middle-aged woman who had recovered from COVID-19. The V and J genes are TRBV30 and TRBJ1-5; no clear D gene. The sample comprised peripheral blood. Here the CDR3 DNA reads TGTGCCTGGTCTGCCGCGGGCAATCAGCCCCAGCATTTT. Its protein is CAWSAAGNQPQHF.